The 13 T cell receptor beta chains given below trace back to one sample, sequenced in a study of shared clonotypes between healthy human individuals (dated by TCRdb to 2019 to 2021). Libraries were built with the immunoSEQ multiplex PCR assay. The table was pulled from immuneACCESS by TCRdb, which kept in-frame rearrangements only. Such tables lose some clones; where checked, under half of the loss comes from unresolved V genes, and the rest has no known cause. The sample table holds about 600,000 clones, of which more than 95% were seen once. The ten largest account for approximately 0.057% of the sample. Input material: naive CD4+ T cells sorted from blood. Read against the paper, the sample's cell subset or site label means: CD45RA+ positively selected. All receptors derive from a woman aged 25 to 39 in good health.

The V and J genes are TRBV15 and TRBJ1-3; the D gene is possibly TRBD1 (5 bases). CDR1 LNHNV and CDR2 YYDKDF come from the germline V gene (reference sequence). The length of the CDR3 is 14 residues. Between the trimmed V and J ends, which lost 0 bases and 7 bases, there was a span of 10 bases. The CDR3 DNA sequence: TGTGCCACCAGCAGAGATGTCGGGGGTAACACCATATATTTT. It translates to CATSRDVGGNTIYF.

The chain is built from TRBV19 and TRBJ2-1, with TRBD2 as a possible D gene (6 bases). This CDR3 region has 14 residues. Germline assignment: CDR1 LNHDA and CDR2 SQIVND (reference sequence). Between the trimmed V and J ends, which lost 9 bases and 5 bases, there was a span of 17 bases. The CDR3 protein is CASNSGTGDNEQFF. CDR3 sequence (DNA): TGTGCCAGCAACTCCGGGACGGGGGACAATGAGCAGTTCTTC.

This clone came up once. V usage is TRBV2 and J usage is TRBJ2-3; 7 nucleotides align to TRBD1. The germline CDR1 and CDR2 sequences are SNHLY and FYNNEI. The CDR3 has 17 residues. With 0 bases clipped from V and 2 bases from J, the junction kept 8 bases outside the gene matches. The CDR3 nucleotides read TGTGCCAGCAGTGAAGCGCAGGGGGTCTTCCTCACAGATACGCAGTATTTT. Protein: CASSEAQGVFLTDTQYF. The full variable domain, completed using reference TRBV2 and TRBJ2-3, is EPEVTQTPSHQVTQMGQEVILRCVPISNHLYFYWYRQILGQKVEFLVSFYNNEISEKSEIFDDQFSVERPDGSNFTLKIRSTKLEDSAMYFCASSEAQGVFLTDTQYFGPGTRLTVL.

The chain combines TRBV5-1 with TRBJ2-7; either TRBD1 or TRBD2 may supply D (6 bases each). The CDR3 runs to 16 residues. CDR1 is SGHRS and CDR2 is YFSETQ in the germline V gene. V was clipped by 4 bases and J by 4 bases, with 21 bases between them. This CDR3 reads CASSEGDSSYWYEQYF. Written as DNA, the CDR3 is TGCGCCAGCAGCGAGGGGGACTCGTCGTATTGGTACGAGCAGTACTTC.

This clone was seen a single time. The V and J genes are TRBV6-1 and TRBJ1-2, with 7 bases lining up with TRBD1. The germline V gene has CDR1 MNHNS and CDR2 SASEGT. CDR3 length: 13 amino acids. J gave up 7 bases and V 3 bases, and 5 bases lay outside the gene matches. In DNA form, the CDR3 reads TGTGCCAGCAGTGAGTCGCAGGGGGTTGGCTACACCTTC. Its translation: CASSESQGVGYTF.

The chain carries TRBV7-2 and TRBJ2-7; either TRBD1 or TRBD2 may fit D (6 bases each). The CDR3 consists of 14 residues. V lost 7 bases to trimming and J lost 2 bases, with 15 bases between them. Germline CDR1 reads SGHTA; CDR2 reads FQGNSA. The CDR3 sequence is CASISQGGPYEQYF. CDR3 nucleotide sequence: TGTGCCAGCATCTCACAGGGAGGTCCCTACGAGCAGTACTTC.

The chain links TRBV27 to TRBJ2-1; 11 bases map to TRBD2. The CDR3 contains 15 residues. J gave up 6 bases and V 3 bases, and 4 bases lay outside the gene matches. Germline V gives CDR1 MNHEY, CDR2 SMNVEV (reference sequence). The CDR3 is CASSFTSGGLNEQFF. Written as DNA, the CDR3 is TGTGCCAGCAGTTTTACTAGCGGGGGACTCAATGAGCAGTTCTTC.

This clone has a single count. The chain couples TRBV14 to TRBJ2-2; D possibly corresponds to TRBD1 (6 bases). The CDR3 length is 15 residues. V lost 3 bases and J lost 5, with 13 bases in between. Germline values: CDR1 SGHDN, CDR2 FVKESK. CDR3 loop: CASSQGRGWTGELFF. The CDR3 DNA sequence: TGTGCCAGCAGCCAGGGCAGGGGTTGGACCGGGGAGCTGTTTTTT.

This chain joins TRBV10-2 and TRBJ1-5, with D hard to call. V lost 4 bases to trimming and J lost 6 bases, with 7 bases between them. The CDR3 is 12 residues long. Germline values: CDR1 WSHSY, CDR2 SAAADI. The CDR3 spells CASSVSIQPQHF. The CDR3 DNA is TGCGCCAGCAGTGTTTCTATTCAGCCCCAGCATTTT.

For the CDR3, the DNA is TGTGCCAGCAGGTCCATTCAGGGAGGGAACACTGAAGCTTTCTTT. Translating gives CASRSIQGGNTEAFF. This chain joins TRBV28 and TRBJ1-1; possibly TRBD1 for D (5 bases). With 6 bases removed from V and 1 base from J, the gap between germline ends came to 15 bases. Germline CDR1 and CDR2: MDHEN and SYDVKM. This CDR3 has 15 amino acids. Drawing the rest from reference TRBV28 and TRBJ1-1, the complete variable domain is DVKVTQSSRYLVKRTGEKVFLECVQDMDHENMFWYRQDPGLGLRLIYFSYDVKMKEKGDIPEGYSVSREKKERFSLILESASTNQTSMYLCASRSIQGGNTEAFFGQGTRLTVV.

The chain carries TRBV19 and TRBJ1-6; D perhaps matches TRBD1 (6 bases). The CDR3 consists of 14 residues. The germline V and J ends were trimmed by 7 bases and 8 bases, with 15 bases remaining between them. Germline V gives CDR1 LNHDA, CDR2 SQIVND (reference sequence). The CDR3 DNA sequence: TGTGCCAGTACCCGAACAGGGTTGGATTCACCCCTCCACTTT. Translating gives CASTRTGLDSPLHF.

This clone appeared a single time. The rearrangement joins TRBV5-1 to TRBJ2-7; unclear D gene. V lost 4 bases and J lost 2, with 13 bases in between. CDR1 is SGHRS and CDR2 is YFSETQ in the germline V gene. The CDR3 has 14 residues. The CDR3 sequence: CASSPVASAYEQYF. In DNA, the CDR3 is TGCGCCAGCAGCCCGGTAGCCAGCGCCTACGAGCAGTACTTC.

This chain's CDR3 is CASSTTSPGELFF. The CDR3, as DNA: TGTGCCAGCAGTACGACTAGTCCCGGGGAGCTGTTTTTT. The rearrangement uses TRBV28 and TRBJ2-2; possible D gene TRBD2, 6 bases. The CDR3 is 13 residues long. CDR1 and CDR2 from the germline V gene are MDHEN and SYDVKM. Trimming shortened V by 5 bases and J by 6 bases, and 10 bases separated the two germline ends. Filled out from reference TRBV28 and TRBJ2-2, the complete variable domain reads DVKVTQSSRYLVKRTGEKVFLECVQDMDHENMFWYRQDPGLGLRLIYFSYDVKMKEKGDIPEGYSVSREKKERFSLILESASTNQTSMYLCASSTTSPGELFFGEGSRLTVL.